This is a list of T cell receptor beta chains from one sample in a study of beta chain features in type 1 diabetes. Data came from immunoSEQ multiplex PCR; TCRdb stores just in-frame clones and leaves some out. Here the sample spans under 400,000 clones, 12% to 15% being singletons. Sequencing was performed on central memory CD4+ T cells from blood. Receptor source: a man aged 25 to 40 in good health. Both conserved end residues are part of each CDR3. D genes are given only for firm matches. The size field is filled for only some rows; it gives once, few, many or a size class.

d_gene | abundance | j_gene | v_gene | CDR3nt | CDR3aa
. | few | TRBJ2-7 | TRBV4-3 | TGCGCCAGCAGCCAAGATGCCGCGGGGCATGTCGAGCAGTACTTC | CASSQDAAGHVEQYF
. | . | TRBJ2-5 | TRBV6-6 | TGTGCCAGCAGTTATGGGGCGGGGTACCGGCCCCAGTACTTC | CASSYGAGYRPQYF
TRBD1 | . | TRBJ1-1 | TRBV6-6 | TGTGCCACCGTCCCTCGGGACAGGGGAAGGAACACTGAAGCTTTCTTT | CATVPRDRGRNTEAFF
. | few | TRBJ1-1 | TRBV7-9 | . | CASSFFAGGATNPFF
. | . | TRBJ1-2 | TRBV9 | TGTGCCAGCAGCGAAAAGGGGGTTGGGGATGGCTACACCTTC | CASSEKGVGDGYTF
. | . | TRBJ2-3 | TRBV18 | TGTGCCAGCTCACCATATGGGGGAGTCACAGATACGCAGTATTTT | CASSPYGGVTDTQYF
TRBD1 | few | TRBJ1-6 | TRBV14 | TGTGCCAGCAGCTCTACCGGGACAGGGAGCTCACCCCTCCACTTT | CASSSTGTGSSPLHF
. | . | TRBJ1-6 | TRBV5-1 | TGCGCCAGCAGCGAGGGGACAACTAATTCACCCCTCCACTTT | CASSEGTTNSPLHF
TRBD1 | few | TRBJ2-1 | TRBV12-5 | TGTGCTAGTGGTTTGGAGACAGGGCTCAATGAGCAGTTCTTC | CASGLETGLNEQFF
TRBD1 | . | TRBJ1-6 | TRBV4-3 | TGCGCCAGCAGCGGGCAGGGGGGCTCACCCCTCCACTTT | CASSGQGGSPLHF
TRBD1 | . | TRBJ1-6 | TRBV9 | TGTGCCAGCAGCGTAGGGACAGGGGGCGGACCCCTCCACTTT | CASSVGTGGGPLHF
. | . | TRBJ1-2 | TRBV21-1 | TGTGCCAGCCCCCCAGATTGGTATGGCTACACCTTC | CASPPDWYGYTF
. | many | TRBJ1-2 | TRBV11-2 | TGTGCCAGCAGCTTACAGGGTGACTATGGCTACACCTTC | CASSLQGDYGYTF
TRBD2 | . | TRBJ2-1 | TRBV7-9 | TGTGCCAGCAGCTTGGGACTAGGACTCCTTAATGAGCAGTTCTTC | CASSLGLGLLNEQFF
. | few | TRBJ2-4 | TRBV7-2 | TGTGCCAGCAGCCCTCCTGGGGGAAACATTCAGTACTTC | CASSPPGGNIQYF
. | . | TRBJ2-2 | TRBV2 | TGTGCCAGCAGAGACACAGGGCACGCTACCGGGGAGCTGTTTTTT | CASRDTGHATGELFF
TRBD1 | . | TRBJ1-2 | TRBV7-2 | TGTGCCAGCAGTCCCGGGACAGGGGGCGGAGGCTATGGCTACACCTTC | CASSPGTGGGGYGYTF
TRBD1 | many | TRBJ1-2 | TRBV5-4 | TGTGCCAGCAGCTTGACAGGGGGCGCAGGGGGCTACACCTTC | CASSLTGGAGGYTF
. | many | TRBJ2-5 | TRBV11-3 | TGTGCCAGCAGCTTAGACCCGGTGGGGGAGACCCAGTACTTC | CASSLDPVGETQYF
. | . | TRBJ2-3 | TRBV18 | TGTGCCAGCTCACCGAACGGACAAGGGGCCGATACGCAGTATTTT | CASSPNGQGADTQYF
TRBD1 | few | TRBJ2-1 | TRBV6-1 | TGTGCCAGCAGTACCTTGACAGGGGTGAGTGAGCAGTTCTTC | CASSTLTGVSEQFF
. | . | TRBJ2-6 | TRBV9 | TGTGCCAGCAGCGCCTTCTCTGGGGCCAACGTCCTGACTTTC | CASSAFSGANVLTF
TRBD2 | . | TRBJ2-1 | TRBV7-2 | TGTGCCAGCAGCCCCCGGGGGGGAGGCGAGCAGTTCTTC | CASSPRGGGEQFF
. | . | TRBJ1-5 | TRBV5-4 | TGTGCCAGCAGCCACGGACTGGCAAATCAGCCCCAGCATTTT | CASSHGLANQPQHF
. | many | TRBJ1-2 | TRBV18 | TGTGCCAGCTCACCACTTGCTCGGGGACGGGATAACTATGGCTACACCTTC | CASSPLARGRDNYGYTF
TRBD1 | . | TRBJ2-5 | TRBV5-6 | TGTGCCAGCAGCTTCCAACAGGGGGTAGAGACCCAGTACTTC | CASSFQQGVETQYF
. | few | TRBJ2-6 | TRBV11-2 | TGTGCCAGCAGCTTAGCTTCTGGGGCCAACGTCCTGACTTTC | CASSLASGANVLTF
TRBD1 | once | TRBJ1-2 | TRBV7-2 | TGTGCCAGCAGCTTCCTCCCCAGGGACAGGGGGATGGATGGCTACACCTTC | CASSFLPRDRGMDGYTF
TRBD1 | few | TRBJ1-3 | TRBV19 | TGTGCCAGTAGACTTATCGGGACAGGGGAATACACCATATATTTT | CASRLIGTGEYTIYF
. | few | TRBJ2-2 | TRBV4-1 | TGCGCCAGCAGCCAAGAGAGCCCGGGGGAGCTGTTTTTT | CASSQESPGELFF
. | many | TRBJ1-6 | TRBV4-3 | TGCGCCAGCAGCCAAGATCCAGGGGACGCAATTTCACCCCTCCACTTT | CASSQDPGDAISPLHF
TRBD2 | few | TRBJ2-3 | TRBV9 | TGTGCCAGCACTCTCACTAGCGGCGGGCCCACAGATACGCAGTATTTT | CASTLTSGGPTDTQYF